The 31 T cell receptor beta chains in this list originate from one sample, sequenced in a study of T cells in Graves' hyperthyroidism and ophthalmopathy. RNA transcripts yielded amplified TCR beta CDR3 regions. The study used the HTBI primer set for a first-round RT-PCR of the TCR CDR3. TCRdb analysed the multiplex PCR reads with MiXCR anew, one entry per CDR3 protein. The sample has about 590,000 distinct CDR3 sequences, about 15% seen once. Source material: blood. These receptors were collected from a woman aged 25 to 39 with Graves' hyperthyroidism.

The rearrangement uses TRBV9 and TRBJ2-1, with TRBD2 as a possible D gene (5 bases). The CDR3 has 16 residues. Germline assignment: CDR1 SGDLS and CDR2 YYNGEE. Trimming removed 0 bases at V and 7 bases at J, with 17 bases between. The CDR3 coding sequence is TGTGCCAGCAGCGTAGATGGTCTAGCCGGAGGTAATGAGCAGTTCTTC. It translates to CASSVDGLAGGNEQFF.

This clonotype was seen many times. The gene calls are TRBV7-9 and TRBJ2-1; 8 nucleotides line up with TRBD2. The CDR3 spans 17 residues. V dropped 5 bases and J dropped 4; count of bases not matched to a gene: 13. Germline values: CDR1 SEHNR, CDR2 FQNEAQ (reference sequence). For the CDR3, the DNA is TGTGCCAGCAGCAAAATCACTAGCGGCGGGAGGTACAATGAGCAGTTCTTC. Protein: CASSKITSGGRYNEQFF.

The sample holds a few counts of this clonotype. The rearrangement joins TRBV20-1 to TRBJ1-1, with 8 bases fitting TRBD1. V shed 5 bases, J shed 8 bases, and the junction held 7 bases outside the gene matches. The CDR3 runs to 12 residues. Per the germline V gene, CDR1 is DFQATT and CDR2 is SNEGSKA (reference sequence). The CDR3 coding sequence is TGCAGTGCTGCCGGGACAGGACTAGAAGCTTTCTTT. It codes for CSAAGTGLEAFF.

The chain combines TRBV9 with TRBJ2-3, with D possibly TRBD2 on 6 matching bases. The CDR3 covers 19 residues. Trimming pared 3 bases from V and 2 bases from J, leaving 25 bases between. Germline lookup yields CDR1 SGDLS and CDR2 YYNGEE. The CDR3, as DNA: TGTGCCAGCAGCGCAAGACTAGTTGGAAGGTCTCGGTCCACAGATACGCAGTATTTT. Protein: CASSARLVGRSRSTDTQYF.

The V call is TRBV19, the J call TRBJ1-4; D gene ambiguous. This CDR3 contains 16 residues. Germline assignment: CDR1 LNHDA and CDR2 SQIVND (reference sequence). V lost 7 bases and J lost 8, with 23 bases in between. In nucleotides, the CDR3 is TGTGCCAGTACAGGTCAAGTGTTTGGTATTACCGAAAAACTGTTTTTT. Translation gives CASTGQVFGITEKLFF. Looking up the rest from reference TRBV19 and TRBJ1-4 gives the full variable domain: DGGITQSPKYLFRKEGQNVTLSCEQNLNHDAMYWYRQDPGQGLRLIYYSQIVNDFQKGDIAEGYSVSREKKESFPLTVTSAQKNPTAFYLCASTGQVFGITEKLFFGSGTQLSVL.

In nucleotides, the CDR3 is TGTGCCAGCAGTTACTTATCACAAGATCATAGCTCCTACGAGCAGTACTTC. Translating gives CASSYLSQDHSSYEQYF. V and J are TRBV6-5 and TRBJ2-7; no clear D gene. CDR1 MNHEY and CDR2 SVGAGI come from the germline V gene. V dropped 1 base and J dropped 0 bases, with 16 bases sitting between them. The length of the CDR3 is 17 residues.

The chain is built from TRBV6-1 and TRBJ2-1; D not resolved. The CDR3 sequence is 11 residues long. Germline lookup yields CDR1 MNHNS and CDR2 SASEGT. Trimming stripped 4 bases from V and 12 bases from J, with 10 bases between. The CDR3 loop reads CASSGMYGQFF. The CDR3 DNA reads TGTGCCAGCAGTGGCATGTATGGGCAGTTCTTC.

Only a few counts were recorded for this clonotype. This rearrangement joins TRBV4-1 to TRBJ1-1; 10 positions agree with TRBD1. The length of the CDR3 is 17 residues. J gave up 0 bases and V 4 bases, and 8 bases lay outside the gene matches. Germline-derived CDR1 and CDR2 are MGHRA and YSYEKL. In DNA form, the CDR3 reads TGCGCCAGCAGCCTTTGGGGGGGACAGGGGTTGAACACTGAAGCTTTCTTT. This sequence encodes CASSLWGGQGLNTEAFF.

This clonotype was detected many times. The CDR3 nucleotides read TGCGCCAGCAGCTTATGGGCCGACACTGAAGCTTTCTTT. This translates into CASSLWADTEAFF. This chain joins TRBV5-1 and TRBJ1-1; the D is unclear. Germline V lookup: CDR1 SGHRS, CDR2 YFSETQ. The CDR3 runs to 13 residues. Trimming took off 2 bases at V and 3 bases at J, with 8 bases between the two ends.

The chain recombines TRBV30 with TRBJ2-6; 7 bases are shared with TRBD2. V lost 3 bases, J lost 0 bases, and 2 bases stayed unmatched. Germline V CDR1 and CDR2: GTSNPN, SVGIG (reference sequence). The CDR3 has 15 residues. CDR3 DNA sequence: TGTGCCTGGAGCGCGGGGGTCTCTGGGGCCAACGTCCTGACTTTC. Encoded protein: CAWSAGVSGANVLTF.

The sample holds many counts of this clonotype. CDR3 residues: CASSSRRGTEAFF. The CDR3 nucleotides read TGTGCCAGCAGCTCACGACGGGGGACTGAAGCTTTCTTT. The chain links TRBV7-3 to TRBJ1-1; tentative D call: TRBD1 (5 bases). Trimming removed 4 bases at V and 5 bases at J, with 11 bases between. Germline V gene data show CDR1 as SGHTA and CDR2 as FQGTGA. There are 13 residues in the CDR3.

This clonotype showed up many times. This chain uses TRBV7-2 with TRBJ2-2, with 13 bases identical to TRBD2. This CDR3 is 17 amino acids long. Germline lookup yields CDR1 SGHTA and CDR2 FQGNSA. V was clipped by 5 bases and J by 5 bases; unmatched bases: 8. The CDR3 loop reads CASSPRTSGSTTGELFF. CDR3 bases: TGTGCCAGCAGCCCTCGGACTAGCGGGAGCACGACCGGGGAGCTGTTTTTT.

This sequence joins TRBV4-3 and TRBJ1-1, with 7 bases lining up with TRBD1. Germline trimming cut 1 base from V and 3 bases from J; bases unmatched to any gene: 8. The CDR3 is 16 residues long. Germline-derived CDR1 and CDR2 are LGHNA and YSLEER. Here the CDR3 DNA reads TGCGCCAGCAGCCAAGGACCGACAGGGACCTACACTGAAGCTTTCTTT. Its translation is CASSQGPTGTYTEAFF.

This clonotype showed up just a few times. The J gene is TRBJ2-7, the V gene TRBV30, with TRBD1 matching 7 bases. Germline V gene data show CDR1 as GTSNPN and CDR2 as SVGIG (reference sequence). V shed 5 bases, J shed 1 base, and the junction held 5 bases outside the gene matches. The CDR3 contains 13 residues. CDR3 bases: TGTGCCTGGTCAAAGGACAGGTCCTACGAGCAGTACTTC. This codes for CAWSKDRSYEQYF.

In this sample, this clonotype turned up many times. The chain carries TRBV3-1 and TRBJ2-2; no clear D. CDR3 length equals 13 residues. Trimming pared 4 bases from V and 4 bases from J, leaving 7 bases between. CDR1 and CDR2 (germline): LGHDT, YNNKEL (reference sequence). CDR3 DNA: TGTGCCAGCAGCCTTACGATCACCGGGGAGCTGTTTTTT. Protein: CASSLTITGELFF.

The chain joins TRBV12-5 to TRBJ1-1, with D unclear. Trimming removed 3 bases at V and 3 bases at J, with 8 bases between. This CDR3 is built from 13 residues. Germline CDR1 reads LGHNT; CDR2 reads FRNRAP. The CDR3 DNA sequence: TGTGCTAGTGGTTTCCAGATTCACACTGAAGCTTTCTTT. This encodes CASGFQIHTEAFF.

Ten or more counts support this clonotype. This chain uses TRBV28 with TRBJ2-2; a possible D gene is TRBD2 (5 bases). Germline V gene data show CDR1 as MDHEN and CDR2 as SYDVKM. The CDR3 length is 20 residues. The V end was cut by 6 bases, the J end by 0 bases, with 26 bases between. CDR3 DNA: TGTGCCAGCAGCGAACTCCGGCTCCGGGGTCCTAGGACGAACACCGGGGAGCTGTTTTTT. Its protein is CASSELRLRGPRTNTGELFF.

The CDR3 loop reads CASSPGVAGGGTGELFF. CDR3 nucleotide sequence: TGTGCCAGCAGCCCGGGGGTAGCGGGGGGTGGCACCGGGGAGCTGTTTTTT. The J gene is TRBJ2-2, the V gene TRBV2; 10 nucleotides align to TRBD2. J lost 4 bases, V lost 6 bases, and 11 bases had no gene match. The V gene's germline CDR1 is SNHLY and CDR2 FYNNEI. This CDR3 comprises 17 residues.

CDR3 nucleotides: TGTGCCAGTAGCCCGAAGTCGTTCAATCAGCCCCAGCATTTT. As protein: CASSPKSFNQPQHF. The V call is TRBV19, the J call TRBJ1-5; D uncertain. Germline CDR1 reads LNHDA; CDR2 reads SQIVND (reference sequence). The ends were cut back, 6 bases at V and 3 bases at J, with 12 bases in the middle. There are 14 residues in the CDR3.

This clonotype occurred a few times. The DNA for the CDR3 is TGCAGTGCTAGAGGGCGGGTTGGCTACACCTTC. This sequence encodes CSARGRVGYTF. This chain uses TRBV20-1 with TRBJ1-2; D is uncertain. Trimming pared 1 base from V and 7 bases from J, leaving 7 bases between. This CDR3 is 11 amino acids long. CDR1 and CDR2 (germline): DFQATT, SNEGSKA (reference sequence).

The chain couples TRBV20-1 to TRBJ1-2, with D uncertain. The V end lost 3 bases, the J end lost 1 base, and 6 bases lay between the germline ends. CDR3 length: 12 amino acids. Per germline, CDR1 DFQATT and CDR2 SNEGSKA (reference sequence). The chain's CDR3 is CSASRDNYGYTF. In DNA, the CDR3 is TGCAGTGCTAGTCGAGATAACTATGGCTACACCTTC.

This clonotype was seen a handful of times. The CDR3 here is CASSPEAGVGFNEQFF. CDR3 nucleotide sequence: TGTGCCAGCAGCCCAGAAGCGGGAGTTGGTTTCAATGAGCAGTTCTTC. The J gene is TRBJ2-1, the V gene TRBV9; TRBD2 aligns across 8 bases. Germline CDR1 reads SGDLS; CDR2 reads YYNGEE. V was pared by 4 bases and J by 6 bases, with 12 bases of the junction left unmatched. This CDR3 has 16 amino acids.

The CDR3 region is CASSTRGSRHEQFF. The CDR3 nucleotides are TGTGCCAGCAGCACCCGGGGGAGCCGCCATGAGCAGTTCTTC. V gene TRBV7-3 combines with J gene TRBJ2-1, with TRBD2 as a possible D gene (6 bases). Germline values: CDR1 SGHTA, CDR2 FQGTGA. This CDR3 has 14 residues. V was clipped by 5 bases and J by 8 bases, with 16 bases between them.

This chain links TRBV19 with TRBJ2-1; D tentatively fits TRBD1 or TRBD2 (5 bases each). CDR3 length equals 13 residues. Looked up from germline, CDR1 is LNHDA and CDR2 is SQIVND (reference sequence). The germline V and J ends were trimmed by 3 bases and 6 bases, with 9 bases remaining between them. Written as DNA, the CDR3 is TGTGCCAGTAGTATTGGGGGTGGCAATGAGCAGTTCTTC. It specifies CASSIGGGNEQFF.

This clonotype was picked up many times. This sequence joins TRBV16 and TRBJ1-5; 9 bases are a match to TRBD1. CDR1 and CDR2 from the germline V gene are KGHSY and FQNENV. The CDR3 length is 14 residues. Trimming removed 5 bases from V and 3 bases from J; junction bases left unmatched: 2. CDR3 protein: CASSGQGFNQPQHF. The CDR3 coding sequence is TGTGCCAGCAGCGGACAGGGGTTCAATCAGCCCCAGCATTTT.

This clonotype occurred many times. The V and J genes are TRBV5-1 and TRBJ2-2, with TRBD2 matching over 8 bases. The trim removed 3 bases at V and 4 bases at J, leaving 2 bases unmatched. CDR3 length: 14 residues. CDR1 is SGHRS and CDR2 is YFSETQ in the germline V gene. The chain's CDR3 is CASSSSGGTGELFF. The CDR3 DNA sequence: TGCGCCAGCAGCTCCAGCGGGGGCACCGGGGAGCTGTTTTTT. The full variable domain, with the rest looked up from reference TRBV5-1 and TRBJ2-2, is KAGVTQTPRYLIKTRGQQVTLSCSPISGHRSVSWYQQTPGQGLQFLFEYFSETQRNKGNFPGRFSGRQFSNSRSEMNVSTLELGDSALYLCASSSSGGTGELFFGEGSRLTVL.

Many counts were recorded for this clonotype. This chain links TRBV28 with TRBJ1-1, with 8 bases lining up with TRBD1. Germline lookup yields CDR1 MDHEN and CDR2 SYDVKM. J lost 5 bases, V lost 8 bases, and 10 bases had no gene match. The length of the CDR3 is 14 residues. CDR3 amino acids: CASRLQQGGTEAFF. CDR3 nucleotides: TGTGCCAGCCGTCTTCAACAGGGGGGGACTGAAGCTTTCTTT.

This clonotype was found many times. The rearrangement links TRBV3-1 to TRBJ1-1; no clear D gene. Germline V gives CDR1 LGHDT, CDR2 YNNKEL (reference sequence). This CDR3 spans 14 amino acids. V lost 0 bases and J lost 3, with 8 bases in between. The CDR3 DNA reads TGTGCCAGCAGCCAAGACCCCGGGGACACTGAAGCTTTCTTT. The encoded protein is CASSQDPGDTEAFF.

This clonotype was counted ten times or more. The J gene is TRBJ1-5, the V gene TRBV6-2 or TRBV6-3; D call uncertain. The CDR3 is made up of 15 amino acids. Germline values: CDR1 MNHEY, CDR2 SVGEGT. Trimming cost V 0 bases and J 0 bases, with 6 bases left between them. CDR3 DNA sequence: TGTGCCAGCAGTTACTCCGCCATTAGCAATCAGCCCCAGCATTTT. Translating it yields CASSYSAISNQPQHF.

V is TRBV20-1 and J is TRBJ2-2; 8 positions match TRBD2. CDR1 is DFQATT and CDR2 is SNEGSKA in the germline V gene (reference sequence). V dropped 6 bases and J dropped 6; count of bases not matched to a gene: 15. CDR3 length equals 16 residues. CDR3 region: CSAMGSSGGYAGELFF. CDR3 nucleotide sequence: TGCAGTGCGATGGGTTCAAGCGGGGGATATGCCGGGGAGCTGTTTTTT.

This clonotype has just a few counts. The chain is built from TRBV6-2 or TRBV6-3 and TRBJ2-7; 9 positions match TRBD2. V lost 7 bases to trimming and J lost 1 base; unmatched junction nucleotides: 5. CDR3 size: 14 residues. Germline assignment: CDR1 MNHEY and CDR2 SVGEGT. CDR3 sequence: CASMLLAGSYEQYF. The CDR3 nucleotides are TGTGCCAGCATGTTACTAGCGGGTTCCTACGAGCAGTACTTC.